This T cell receptor (beta chain) originates from a study of beta chain features in type 1 diabetes. Study at large: Sorted cells examined across all samples numbered 107,917,701.

Expressed TCRB transcripts were sequenced because the isolated RNA had all been reverse transcribed beforehand. The assay was immunoSEQ multiplex PCR, and TCRdb's table has in-frame clones only and misses some. The sample shows about 240,000 clones, roughly 30% of them seen only once. Whole-study results and caveats: Any PCR bias toward short templates would affect both groups alike.

Turning to this clone: What it binds is unknown.

In germline, CDR1 is LGHNA, CDR2 YSLEER. CDR3 length equals 15 residues. V was clipped by 6 bases and J by 2 bases, with 17 bases between them. The gene calls are TRBV4-3 and TRBJ2-7; TRBD2 might be the D (6 bases). The sample was central memory CD4+ T cells from blood. The clonotype was recovered from a man aged 25 to 40 in good health. DNA of the CDR3: TGCGCCAGCAGTAAAGGGCCTAGCGAAACCTACGAGCAGTACTTC. This gives the protein CASSKGPSETYEQYF.